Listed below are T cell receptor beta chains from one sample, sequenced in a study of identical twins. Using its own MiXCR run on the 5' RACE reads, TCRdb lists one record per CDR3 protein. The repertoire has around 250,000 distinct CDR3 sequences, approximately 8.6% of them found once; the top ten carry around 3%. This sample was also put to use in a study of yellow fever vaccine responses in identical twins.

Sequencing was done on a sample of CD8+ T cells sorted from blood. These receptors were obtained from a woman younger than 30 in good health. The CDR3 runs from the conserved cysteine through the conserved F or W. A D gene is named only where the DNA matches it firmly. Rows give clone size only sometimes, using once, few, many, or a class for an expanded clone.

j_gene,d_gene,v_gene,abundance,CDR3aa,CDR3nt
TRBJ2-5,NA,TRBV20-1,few,CSARDRGGQETQYF,TGCAGTGCTAGAGATCGGGGCGGCCAAGAGACCCAGTACTTC
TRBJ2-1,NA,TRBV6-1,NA,CASSLGSKRNEQFF,TGTGCCAGCAGCCTGGGCTCAAAGCGGAATGAGCAGTTCTTC
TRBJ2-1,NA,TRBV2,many,CASSERAYNEQFF,TGTGCCAGCAGTGAAAGGGCCTACAATGAGCAGTTCTTC
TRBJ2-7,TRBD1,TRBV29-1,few,CSVDGQGSSYEQYF,TGCAGCGTTGACGGACAGGGCTCTTCCTACGAGCAGTACTTC
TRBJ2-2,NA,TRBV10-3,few,CAISEQGGGGELFF,TGTGCCATCAGTGAACAGGGAGGAGGCGGGGAGCTGTTTTTT
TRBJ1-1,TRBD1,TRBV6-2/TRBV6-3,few,CASSYGTVEAFF,TGTGCCAGCAGTTACGGGACAGTCGAAGCTTTCTTT
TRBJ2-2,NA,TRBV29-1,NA,CSVESALLNTGELFF,TGCAGCGTTGAGTCGGCCCTCTTGAACACCGGGGAGCTGTTTTTT
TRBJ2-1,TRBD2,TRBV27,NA,CASSSELASLINEQFF,TGTGCCAGCAGTTCCGAACTAGCGTCCCTCATCAATGAGCAGTTCTTC
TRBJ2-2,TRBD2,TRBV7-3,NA,CASSFSPLAGGNTGELFF,TGTGCCAGCAGCTTCTCCCCTTTAGCGGGGGGAAACACCGGGGAGCTGTTTTTT
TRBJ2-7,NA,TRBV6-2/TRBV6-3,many,CASSYGVRSYEQYF,TGTGCCAGCAGTTACGGGGTAAGAAGTTACGAGCAGTACTTC
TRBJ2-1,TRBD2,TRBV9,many,CASSASGGAFYEQFF,TGTGCCAGCAGCGCTAGCGGGGGGGCTTTCTATGAGCAGTTCTTC
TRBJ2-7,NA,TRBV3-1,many,CASSQVIGLADFSYEQYF,TGTGCCAGCAGCCAAGTCATCGGTCTCGCGGATTTTTCCTACGAGCAGTACTTC
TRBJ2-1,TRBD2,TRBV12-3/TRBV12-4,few,CARSSTFGLAGVSDNEQFF,TGTGCCCGCAGTTCCACGTTCGGACTAGCGGGAGTAAGTGACAATGAGCAGTTCTTC
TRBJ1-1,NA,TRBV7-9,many,CASSSRTGWNTEAFF,TGTGCCAGCAGCTCACGCACAGGATGGAACACTGAAGCTTTCTTT
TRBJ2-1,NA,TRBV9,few,CASSQDSRFSNEQFF,TGTGCCAGCAGCCAGGACAGTAGATTTTCAAATGAGCAGTTCTTC
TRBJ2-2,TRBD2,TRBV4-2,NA,CASSQDGPSGSTGELFF,TGTGCCAGCAGCCAAGATGGGCCTAGCGGGAGTACCGGGGAGCTGTTTTTT
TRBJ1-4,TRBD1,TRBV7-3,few,CASSHQGGTGDEKLFF,TGTGCCAGCAGCCATCAGGGAGGAACAGGGGACGAAAAACTGTTTTTT
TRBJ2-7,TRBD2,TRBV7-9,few,CASSLAGLADYEQYF,TGTGCCAGCAGCTTAGCGGGACTAGCGGACTACGAGCAGTACTTC
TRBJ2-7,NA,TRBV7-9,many,CASSGRPSLEQYF,TGTGCCAGCAGCGGACGGCCCTCCCTCGAGCAGTACTTC
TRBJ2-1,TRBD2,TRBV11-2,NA,CASSWLAGAGNEQFF,TGTGCCAGCAGCTGGTTAGCGGGAGCTGGGAATGAGCAGTTCTTC
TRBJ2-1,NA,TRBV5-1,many,CASSFFGDLYNEQFF,TGCGCCAGCAGCTTTTTTGGGGACCTATACAATGAGCAGTTCTTC
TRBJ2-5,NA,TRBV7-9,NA,CASSPINPTQYF,TGTGCCAGCAGCCCCATAAACCCGACCCAGTACTTC
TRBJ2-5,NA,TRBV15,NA,CATSSGQIQETQYF,TGTGCCACCAGCTCTGGACAGATACAAGAGACCCAGTACTTC
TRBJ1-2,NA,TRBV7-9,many,CASSSREGLGGYTF,TGTGCCAGCAGCTCCAGGGAAGGTCTGGGCGGCTACACCTTC
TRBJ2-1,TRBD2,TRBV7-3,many,CASSLQAGGFNEQFF,TGTGCCAGCAGCTTACAAGCGGGGGGTTTTAATGAGCAGTTCTTC
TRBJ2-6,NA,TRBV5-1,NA,CASSGGRSGANVLTF,TGCGCCAGCAGCGGGGGACGGTCTGGGGCCAACGTCCTGACTTTC
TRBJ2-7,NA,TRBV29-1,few,CSAQGHASYEQYF,TGCAGCGCACAGGGTCACGCTTCCTACGAGCAGTACTTC
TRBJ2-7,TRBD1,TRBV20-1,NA,CSARGDREAYEQYF,TGCAGTGCCAGGGGGGACAGGGAGGCCTACGAGCAGTACTTC
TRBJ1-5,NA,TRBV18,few,CASSPVKGQPQHF,TGTGCCAGCTCACCAGTGAAGGGCCAGCCCCAGCATTTT
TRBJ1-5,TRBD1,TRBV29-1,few,CSAGQGQGQPQHF,TGCAGCGCCGGACAGGGGCAGGGACAGCCCCAGCATTTT
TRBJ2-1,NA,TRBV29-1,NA,CSGAYNEQFF,TGCAGCGGGGCCTACAATGAGCAGTTCTTC
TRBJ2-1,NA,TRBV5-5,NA,CASGKGGEQFF,TGTGCCAGCGGCAAGGGGGGTGAGCAGTTCTTC
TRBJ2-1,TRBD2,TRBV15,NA,CATRLAGGYNEQFF,TGTGCCACCCGACTAGCGGGAGGATACAATGAGCAGTTCTTC
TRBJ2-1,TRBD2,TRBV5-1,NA,CASSRAGGPLDEQFF,TGCGCCAGCAGCCGAGCGGGAGGGCCCTTGGATGAGCAGTTCTTC
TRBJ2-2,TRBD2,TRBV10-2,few,CASRGLAGVTGELFF,TGCGCCAGCAGGGGACTAGCGGGAGTTACCGGGGAGCTGTTTTTT
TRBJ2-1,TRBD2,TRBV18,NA,CASSPPSTSGSKNEQFF,TGTGCCAGCTCACCTCCATCTACTAGCGGGAGTAAAAATGAGCAGTTCTTC
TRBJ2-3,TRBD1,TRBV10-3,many,CAISQTGGAADTQYF,TGTGCCATCAGTCAGACAGGGGGCGCGGCAGATACGCAGTATTTT
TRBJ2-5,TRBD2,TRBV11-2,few,CASSPWTSGIGGQETQYF,TGTGCCAGCAGCCCTTGGACTAGCGGGATCGGAGGGCAAGAGACCCAGTACTTC
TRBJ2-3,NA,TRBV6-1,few,CASSEFPDTDTQYF,TGTGCCAGCAGTGAATTTCCGGACACAGATACGCAGTATTTT
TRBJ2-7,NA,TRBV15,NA,CATSRITPGEQYF,TGTGCCACCAGCAGAATTACCCCCGGCGAGCAGTACTTC
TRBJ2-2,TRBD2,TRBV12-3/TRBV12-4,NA,CASNPFAGGDTGELFF,TGTGCCAGCAATCCCTTTGCGGGGGGTGACACCGGGGAGCTGTTTTTT
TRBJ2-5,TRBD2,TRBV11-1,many,CASSFISASGEGLEETQYF,TGTGCCAGCAGCTTCATCTCGGCTAGCGGGGAAGGATTAGAAGAGACCCAGTACTTC
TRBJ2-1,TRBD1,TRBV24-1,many,CATSEGTASYNEQFF,TGTGCCACCAGTGAGGGGACAGCATCCTACAATGAGCAGTTCTTC
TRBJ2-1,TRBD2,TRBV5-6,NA,CASSLEVGGEFF,TGTGCCAGCAGCTTGGAGGTGGGGGGGGAGTTCTTC
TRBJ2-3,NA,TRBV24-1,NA,CATSDPTWSTDTQYF,TGTGCCACCAGTGATCCTACCTGGAGCACAGATACGCAGTATTTT
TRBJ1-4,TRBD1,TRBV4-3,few,CASSSPQGGREKLFF,TGCGCCAGCAGCTCGCCTCAGGGGGGGCGTGAAAAACTGTTTTTT
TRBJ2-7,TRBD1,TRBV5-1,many,CASSETGAYEQYF,TGCGCCAGCAGCGAGACAGGGGCCTACGAGCAGTACTTC
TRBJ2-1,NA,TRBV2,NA,CASNPPRGAEQFF,TGTGCCAGCAACCCTCCCAGGGGCGCTGAGCAGTTCTTC
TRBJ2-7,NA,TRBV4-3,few,CASSQDWQGLGVYEQYF,TGCGCCAGCAGCCAAGATTGGCAGGGGCTCGGGGTGTACGAGCAGTACTTC